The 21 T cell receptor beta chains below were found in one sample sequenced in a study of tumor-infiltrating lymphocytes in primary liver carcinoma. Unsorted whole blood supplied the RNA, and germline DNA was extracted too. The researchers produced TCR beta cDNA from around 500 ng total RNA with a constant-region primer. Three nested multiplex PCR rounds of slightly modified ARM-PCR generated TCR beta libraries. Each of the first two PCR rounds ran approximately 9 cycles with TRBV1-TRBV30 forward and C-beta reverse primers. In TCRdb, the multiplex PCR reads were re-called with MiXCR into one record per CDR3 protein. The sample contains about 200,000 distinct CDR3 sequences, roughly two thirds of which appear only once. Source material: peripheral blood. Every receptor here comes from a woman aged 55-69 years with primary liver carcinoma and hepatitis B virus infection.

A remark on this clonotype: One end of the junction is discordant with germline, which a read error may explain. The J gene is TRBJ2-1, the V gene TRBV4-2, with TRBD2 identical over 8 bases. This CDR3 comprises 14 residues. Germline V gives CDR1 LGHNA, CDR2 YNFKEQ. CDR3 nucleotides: TGTGCCAACAGCCGGGGGGGTGCAAGAGATGAGCAGTTCTTC. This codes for CANSRGGARDEQFF.

As DNA, the CDR3 is TGTGCCTGGGGGAACGGGTACGAGCAGTACTTC. It specifies CAWGNGYEQYF. The chain carries TRBV30 and TRBJ2-7; no clear D gene. The ends were cut back, 5 bases at V and 4 bases at J, with 9 bases in the middle. This CDR3 has 11 residues. Germline V gives CDR1 GTSNPN, CDR2 SVGIG (reference sequence).

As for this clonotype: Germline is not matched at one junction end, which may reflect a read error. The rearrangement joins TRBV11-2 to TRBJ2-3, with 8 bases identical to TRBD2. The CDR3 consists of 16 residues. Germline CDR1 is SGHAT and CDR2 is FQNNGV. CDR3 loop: CGSSPTGLVGRRWQYF. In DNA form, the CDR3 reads TGTGGCAGCAGCCCTACGGGACTAGTGGGGAGGCGATGGCAGTATTTT.

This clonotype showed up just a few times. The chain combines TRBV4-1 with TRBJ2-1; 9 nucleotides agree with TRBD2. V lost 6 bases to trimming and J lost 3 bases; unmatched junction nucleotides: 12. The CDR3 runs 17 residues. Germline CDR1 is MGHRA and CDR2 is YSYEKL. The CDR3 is CASRRRREGSVYNEQFF. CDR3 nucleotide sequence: TGCGCCAGCAGGAGGAGGCGGGAGGGCTCGGTCTACAATGAGCAGTTCTTC.

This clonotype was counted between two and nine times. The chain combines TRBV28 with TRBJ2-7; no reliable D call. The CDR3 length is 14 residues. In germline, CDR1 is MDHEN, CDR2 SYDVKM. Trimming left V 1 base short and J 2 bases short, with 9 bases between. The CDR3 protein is CASSLLSVTYEQYF. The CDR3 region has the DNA TGTGCCAGCAGTTTATTGTCAGTTACCTACGAGCAGTACTTC.

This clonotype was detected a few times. This CDR3 is CASSQDRGLSRDTDTQYF. CDR3 bases: TGCGCCAGCAGCCAAGATCGGGGACTTAGCAGGGACACAGATACGCAGTATTTT. The rearrangement joins TRBV4-1 to TRBJ2-3; a weak D match, TRBD2 (6 bases). The CDR3 runs 18 residues. Germline V gives CDR1 MGHRA, CDR2 YSYEKL. V was pared by 0 bases and J by 2 bases, with 18 bases between.

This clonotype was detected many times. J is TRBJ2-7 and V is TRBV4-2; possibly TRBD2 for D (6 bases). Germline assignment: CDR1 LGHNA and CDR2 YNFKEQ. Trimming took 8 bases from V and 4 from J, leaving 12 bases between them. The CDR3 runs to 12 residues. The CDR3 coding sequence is TGTGCCAGCGCTCTTAGCGGATACGAGCAGTACTTC. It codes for CASALSGYEQYF.

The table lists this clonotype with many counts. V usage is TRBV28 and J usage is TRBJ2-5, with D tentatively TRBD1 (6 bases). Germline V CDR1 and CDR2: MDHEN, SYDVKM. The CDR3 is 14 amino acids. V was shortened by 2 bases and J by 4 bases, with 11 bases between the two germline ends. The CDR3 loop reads CASSLQGKAETQYF. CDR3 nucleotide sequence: TGTGCCAGCAGTTTACAGGGGAAAGCAGAGACCCAGTACTTC. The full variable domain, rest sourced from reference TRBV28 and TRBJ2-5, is DVKVTQSSRYLVKRTGEKVFLECVQDMDHENMFWYRQDPGLGLRLIYFSYDVKMKEKGDIPEGYSVSREKKERFSLILESASTNQTSMYLCASSLQGKAETQYFGPGTRLLVL.

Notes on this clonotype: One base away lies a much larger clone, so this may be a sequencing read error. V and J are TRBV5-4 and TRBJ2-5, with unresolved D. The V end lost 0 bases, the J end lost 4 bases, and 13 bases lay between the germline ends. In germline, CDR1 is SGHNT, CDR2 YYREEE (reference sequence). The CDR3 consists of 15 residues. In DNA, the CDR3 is TGTGCCAGCAGCTTGGGGGCGCGCAGACCAGAGACCCAGTACTTC. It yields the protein CASSLGARRPETQYF. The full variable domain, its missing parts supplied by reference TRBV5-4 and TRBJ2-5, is ETGVTQSPTHLIKTRGQQVTLRCSSQSGHNTVSWYQQALGQGPQFIFQYYREEENGRGNFPPRFSGLQFPNYSSELNVNALELDDSALYLCASSLGARRPETQYFGPGTRLLVL.

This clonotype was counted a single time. The CDR3 bases are TGTGCCAGCAGCCCGGGACAGCGGATCGCTGGGGCCAACGTCCTGACTTTC. Translated, it gives CASSPGQRIAGANVLTF. V and J are TRBV12-3 or TRBV12-4 and TRBJ2-6, with 7 bases fitting TRBD1. Trimming took 6 bases from V and 2 from J; bases not matched to a gene: 10. The CDR3 is made up of 17 amino acids.

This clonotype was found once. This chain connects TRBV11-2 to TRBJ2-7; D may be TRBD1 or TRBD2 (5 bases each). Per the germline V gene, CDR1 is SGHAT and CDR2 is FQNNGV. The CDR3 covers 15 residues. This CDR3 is CVNSLGGDGAYEQYF. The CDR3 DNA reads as TGTGTCAACAGCTTAGGTGGGGACGGGGCCTACGAGCAGTACTTC.

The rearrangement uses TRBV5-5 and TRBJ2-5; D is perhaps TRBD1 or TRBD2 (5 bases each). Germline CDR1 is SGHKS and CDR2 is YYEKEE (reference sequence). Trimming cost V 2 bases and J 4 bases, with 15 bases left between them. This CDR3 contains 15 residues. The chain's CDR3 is CASSLGTEVGETQYF. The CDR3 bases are TGTGCCAGCAGCTTAGGGACGGAGGTAGGAGAGACCCAGTACTTC. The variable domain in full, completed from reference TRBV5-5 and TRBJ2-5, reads DAGVTQSPTHLIKTRGQQVTLRCSPISGHKSVSWYQQVLGQGPQFIFQYYEKEERGRGNFPDRFSARQFPNYSSELNVNALLLGDSALYLCASSLGTEVGETQYFGPGTRLLVL.

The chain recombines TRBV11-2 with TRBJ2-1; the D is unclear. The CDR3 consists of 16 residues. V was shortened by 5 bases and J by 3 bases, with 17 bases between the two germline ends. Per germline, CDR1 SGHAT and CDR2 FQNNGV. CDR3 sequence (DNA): TGTGCCAGCAGCCTATTGAATGGTAGCAACTACAATGAGCAGTTCTTC. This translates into CASSLLNGSNYNEQFF.

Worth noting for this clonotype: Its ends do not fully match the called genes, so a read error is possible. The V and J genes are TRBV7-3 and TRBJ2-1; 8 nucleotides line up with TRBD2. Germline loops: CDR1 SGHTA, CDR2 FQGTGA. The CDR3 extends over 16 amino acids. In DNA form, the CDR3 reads TGTGCCAGCAGCCGAGCCGGGACCAGCGGGAGCAATAAGCAGTTCTTC. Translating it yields CASSRAGTSGSNKQFF.

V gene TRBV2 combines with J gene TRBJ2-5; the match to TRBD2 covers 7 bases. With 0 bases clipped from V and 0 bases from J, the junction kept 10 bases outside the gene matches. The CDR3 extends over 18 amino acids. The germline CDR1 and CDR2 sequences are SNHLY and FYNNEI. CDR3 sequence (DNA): TGTGCCAGCAGTGAAGCTAACAGGTTGGGAGGGTACCAAGAGACCCAGTACTTC. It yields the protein CASSEANRLGGYQETQYF.

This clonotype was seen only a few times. This CDR3 reads CASSLYARLVNQPQHF. The CDR3 nucleotides read TGTGCCAGCAGTTTATATGCGAGGCTAGTGAATCAGCCCCAGCATTTT. The genes are TRBV28 and TRBJ1-5; D gene unclear. CDR3 length: 16 residues. Trimming stripped 1 base from V and 4 bases from J, with 14 bases between. Germline lookup yields CDR1 MDHEN and CDR2 SYDVKM.

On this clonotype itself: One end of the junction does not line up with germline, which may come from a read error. The CDR3 is CARSLGGNTGAFF. The CDR3 region has the DNA TGTGCCAGAAGTTTGGGCGGGAACACTGGAGCTTTCTTT. The chain recombines TRBV12-3 or TRBV12-4 with TRBJ1-1; D remains ambiguous. There are 13 residues in the CDR3.

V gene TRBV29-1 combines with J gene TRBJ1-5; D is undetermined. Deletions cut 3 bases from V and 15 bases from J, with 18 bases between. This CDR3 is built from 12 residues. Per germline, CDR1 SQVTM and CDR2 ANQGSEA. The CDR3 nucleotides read TGCAGCGTTGAGGACCGTCCCGAACAGAGGCATTTT. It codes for CSVEDRPEQRHF. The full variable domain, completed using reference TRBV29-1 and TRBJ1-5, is SAVISQKPSRDICQRGTSLTIQCQVDSQVTMMFWYRQQPGQSLTLIATANQGSEATYESGFVIDKFPISRPNLTFSTLTVSNMSPEDSSIYLCSVEDRPEQRHFGDGTRLSIL.

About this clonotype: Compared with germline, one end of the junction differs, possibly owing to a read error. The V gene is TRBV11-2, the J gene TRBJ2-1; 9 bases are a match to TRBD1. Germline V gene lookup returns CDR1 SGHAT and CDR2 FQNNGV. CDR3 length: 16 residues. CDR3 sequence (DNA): TGTGCCGGCAGACCCACGACAGGGGGATCCTACAATGAGCAGTTCTTC. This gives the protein CAGRPTTGGSYNEQFF.

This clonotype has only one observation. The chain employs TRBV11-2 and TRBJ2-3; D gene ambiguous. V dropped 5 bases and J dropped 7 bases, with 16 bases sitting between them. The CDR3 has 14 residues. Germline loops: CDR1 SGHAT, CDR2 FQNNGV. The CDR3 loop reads CASSTPESANTQYF. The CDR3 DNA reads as TGTGCCAGCAGCACACCTGAATCGGCAAATACGCAGTATTTT.

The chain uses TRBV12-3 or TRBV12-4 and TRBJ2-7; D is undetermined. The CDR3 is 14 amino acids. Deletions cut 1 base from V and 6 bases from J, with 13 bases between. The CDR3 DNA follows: TGTGCCAGCAGTTTAGGGACCCCACGCTCCGAGCAGTACTTC. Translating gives CASSLGTPRSEQYF.